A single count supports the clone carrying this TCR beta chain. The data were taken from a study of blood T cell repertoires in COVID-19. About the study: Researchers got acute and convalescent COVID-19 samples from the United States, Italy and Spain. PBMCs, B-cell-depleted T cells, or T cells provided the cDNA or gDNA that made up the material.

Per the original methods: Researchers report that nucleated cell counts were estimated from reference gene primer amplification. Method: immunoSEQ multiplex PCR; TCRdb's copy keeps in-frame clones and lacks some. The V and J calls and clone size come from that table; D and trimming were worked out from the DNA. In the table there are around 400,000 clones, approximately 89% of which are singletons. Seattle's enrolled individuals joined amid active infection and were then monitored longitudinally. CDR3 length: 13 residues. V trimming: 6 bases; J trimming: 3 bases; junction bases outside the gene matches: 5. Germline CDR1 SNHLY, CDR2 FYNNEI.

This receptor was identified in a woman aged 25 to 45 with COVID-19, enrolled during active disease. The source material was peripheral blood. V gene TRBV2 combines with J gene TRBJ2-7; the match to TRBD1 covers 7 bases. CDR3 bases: TGTGCCAGCAGGACAGGGATACGCTACGAGCAGTACTTC. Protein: CASRTGIRYEQYF.